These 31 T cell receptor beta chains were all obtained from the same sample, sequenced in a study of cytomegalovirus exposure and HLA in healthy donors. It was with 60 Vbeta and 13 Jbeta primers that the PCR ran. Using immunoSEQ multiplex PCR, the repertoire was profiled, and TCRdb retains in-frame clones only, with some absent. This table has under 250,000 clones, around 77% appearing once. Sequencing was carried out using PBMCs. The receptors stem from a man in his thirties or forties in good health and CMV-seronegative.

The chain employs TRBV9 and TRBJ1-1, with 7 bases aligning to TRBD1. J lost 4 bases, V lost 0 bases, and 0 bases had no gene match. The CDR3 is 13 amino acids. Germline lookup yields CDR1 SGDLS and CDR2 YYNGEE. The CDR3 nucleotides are TGTGCCAGCAGCGTAGGGGACAGCACTGAAGCTTTCTTT. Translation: CASSVGDSTEAFF. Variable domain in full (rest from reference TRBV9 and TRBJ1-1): DSGVTQTPKHLITATGQRVTLRCSPRSGDLSVYWYQQSLDQGLQFLIQYYNGEERAKGNILERFSAQQFPDLHSELNLSSLELGDSALYFCASSVGDSTEAFFGQGTRLTVV.

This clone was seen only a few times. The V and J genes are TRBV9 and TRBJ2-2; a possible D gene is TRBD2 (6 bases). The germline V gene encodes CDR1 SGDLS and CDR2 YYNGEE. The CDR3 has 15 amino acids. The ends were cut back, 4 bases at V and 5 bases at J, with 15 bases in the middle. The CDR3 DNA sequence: TGTGCCAGCAGCCCACCGAGCGGGCGGACCGGGGAGCTGTTTTTT. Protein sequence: CASSPPSGRTGELFF.

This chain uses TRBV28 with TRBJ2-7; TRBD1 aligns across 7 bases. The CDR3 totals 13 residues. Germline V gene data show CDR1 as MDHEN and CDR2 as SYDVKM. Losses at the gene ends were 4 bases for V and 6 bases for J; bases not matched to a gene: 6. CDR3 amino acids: CASSSTGVREQYF. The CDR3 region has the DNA TGTGCCAGCAGTTCCACAGGGGTCCGCGAGCAGTACTTC.

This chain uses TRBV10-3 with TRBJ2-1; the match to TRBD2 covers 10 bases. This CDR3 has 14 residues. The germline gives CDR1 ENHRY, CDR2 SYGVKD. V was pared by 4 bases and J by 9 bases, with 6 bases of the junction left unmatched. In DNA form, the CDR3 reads TGTGCCATCAGTGGCCTAGCGGGAGAGGGTGAGCAGTTCTTC. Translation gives CAISGLAGEGEQFF.

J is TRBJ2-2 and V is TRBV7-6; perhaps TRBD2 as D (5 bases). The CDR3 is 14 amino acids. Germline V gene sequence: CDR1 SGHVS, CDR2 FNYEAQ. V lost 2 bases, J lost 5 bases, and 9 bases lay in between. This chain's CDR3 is CASSLWGETGELFF. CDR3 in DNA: TGTGCCAGCAGCTTATGGGGAGAGACCGGGGAGCTGTTTTTT.

Written as DNA, the CDR3 is TGTGCCAGCAGGGAGGGACAGGGTGATCAGCCCCAGCATTTT. Its protein is CASREGQGDQPQHF. The chain is built from TRBV2 and TRBJ1-5; 9 nucleotides align to TRBD1. With V trimmed by 6 bases and J by 5 bases, 5 bases remained unmatched. The CDR3 runs to 14 residues. Germline V gene lookup returns CDR1 SNHLY and CDR2 FYNNEI. The whole variable domain, remainder taken from reference TRBV2 and TRBJ1-5, is EPEVTQTPSHQVTQMGQEVILRCVPISNHLYFYWYRQILGQKVEFLVSFYNNEISEKSEIFDDQFSVERPDGSNFTLKIRSTKLEDSAMYFCASREGQGDQPQHFGDGTRLSIL.

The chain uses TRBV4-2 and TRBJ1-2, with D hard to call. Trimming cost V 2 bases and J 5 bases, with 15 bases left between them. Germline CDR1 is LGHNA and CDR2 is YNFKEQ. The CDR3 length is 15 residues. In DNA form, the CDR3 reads TGTGCCAGCAGCCAATCGAGTTCGGAGGTGTATGGCTACACCTTC. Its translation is CASSQSSSEVYGYTF.

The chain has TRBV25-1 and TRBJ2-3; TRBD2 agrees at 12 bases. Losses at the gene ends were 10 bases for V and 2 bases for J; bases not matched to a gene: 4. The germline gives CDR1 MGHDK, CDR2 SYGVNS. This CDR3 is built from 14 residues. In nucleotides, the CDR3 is TGTGCCACCAGGACTAGCGGGATCACAGATACGCAGTATTTT. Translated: CATRTSGITDTQYF.

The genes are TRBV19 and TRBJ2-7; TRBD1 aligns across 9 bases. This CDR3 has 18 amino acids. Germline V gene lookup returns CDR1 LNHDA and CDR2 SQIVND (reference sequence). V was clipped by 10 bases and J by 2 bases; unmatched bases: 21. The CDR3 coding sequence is TGTGCCACCTTCCCGGGACAGGGCTTAGTTATATCGGCCTACGAGCAGTACTTC. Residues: CATFPGQGLVISAYEQYF.

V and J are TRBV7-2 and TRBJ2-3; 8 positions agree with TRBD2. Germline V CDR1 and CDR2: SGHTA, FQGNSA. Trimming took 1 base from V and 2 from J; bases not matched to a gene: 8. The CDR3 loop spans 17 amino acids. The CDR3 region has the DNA TGTGCCAGCAGCTTAGAAGGCCGGGGGGGATCCACAGATACGCAGTATTTT. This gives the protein CASSLEGRGGSTDTQYF.

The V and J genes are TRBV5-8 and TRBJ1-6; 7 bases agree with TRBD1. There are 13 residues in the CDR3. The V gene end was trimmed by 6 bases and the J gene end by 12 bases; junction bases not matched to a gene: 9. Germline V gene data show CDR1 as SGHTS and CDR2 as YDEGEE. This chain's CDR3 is CASTRQGFLPLHF. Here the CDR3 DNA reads TGTGCCAGCACCCGACAGGGCTTTTTACCCCTCCACTTT.

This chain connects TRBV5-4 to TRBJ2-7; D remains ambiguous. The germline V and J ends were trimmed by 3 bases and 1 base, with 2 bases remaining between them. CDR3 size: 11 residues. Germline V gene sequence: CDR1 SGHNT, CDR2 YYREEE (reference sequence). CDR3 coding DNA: TGTGCCAGCAGCTCTTCCTACGAGCAGTACTTC. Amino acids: CASSSSYEQYF.

CDR3 nucleotide sequence: TGTGCCAGCACCTTACTAGCGGGAGGCTACTACGAGCAGTACTTC. Its translation is CASTLLAGGYYEQYF. The chain couples TRBV28 to TRBJ2-7; TRBD2 agrees at 12 bases. V was pared by 7 bases and J by 3 bases, with 7 bases of the junction left unmatched. CDR3 length: 15 amino acids. Germline CDR1 and CDR2: MDHEN and SYDVKM.

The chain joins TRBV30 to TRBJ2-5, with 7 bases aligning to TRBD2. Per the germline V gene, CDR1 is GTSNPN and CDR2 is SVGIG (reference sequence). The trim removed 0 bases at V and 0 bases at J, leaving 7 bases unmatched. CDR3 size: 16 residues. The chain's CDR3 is CAWSVSPSGYQETQYF. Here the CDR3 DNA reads TGTGCCTGGAGTGTAAGCCCTAGCGGATACCAAGAGACCCAGTACTTC.

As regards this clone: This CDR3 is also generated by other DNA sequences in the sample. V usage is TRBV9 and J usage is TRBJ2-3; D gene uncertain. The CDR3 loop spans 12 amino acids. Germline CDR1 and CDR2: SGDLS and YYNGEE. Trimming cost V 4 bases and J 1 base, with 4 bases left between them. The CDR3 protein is CASSPGTDTQYF. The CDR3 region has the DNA TGTGCCAGCAGCCCTGGCACAGATACGCAGTATTTT.

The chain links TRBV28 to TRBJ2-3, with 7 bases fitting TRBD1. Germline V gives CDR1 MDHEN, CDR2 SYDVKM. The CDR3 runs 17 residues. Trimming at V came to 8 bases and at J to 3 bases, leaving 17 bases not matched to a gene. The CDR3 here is CASLTTPRGQRTDTQYF. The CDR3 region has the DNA TGTGCCAGCCTCACCACCCCAAGGGGACAGAGGACAGATACGCAGTATTTT.

The CDR3 is CATSISDATEPETQYF. CDR3 nucleotide sequence: TGTGCCACCAGCATCTCTGATGCAACAGAGCCTGAGACCCAGTACTTC. The rearrangement uses TRBV15 and TRBJ2-5; no firm D call. Per the germline V gene, CDR1 is LNHNV and CDR2 is YYDKDF (reference sequence). This CDR3 is built from 16 residues. The V end was cut by 4 bases, the J end by 5 bases, with 20 bases between.

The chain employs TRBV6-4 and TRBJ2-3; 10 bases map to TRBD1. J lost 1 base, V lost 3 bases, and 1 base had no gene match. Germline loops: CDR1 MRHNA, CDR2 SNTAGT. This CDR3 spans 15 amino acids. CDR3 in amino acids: CASSEGQGGTDTQYF. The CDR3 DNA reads TGTGCCAGCAGTGAAGGACAGGGGGGCACAGATACGCAGTATTTT.

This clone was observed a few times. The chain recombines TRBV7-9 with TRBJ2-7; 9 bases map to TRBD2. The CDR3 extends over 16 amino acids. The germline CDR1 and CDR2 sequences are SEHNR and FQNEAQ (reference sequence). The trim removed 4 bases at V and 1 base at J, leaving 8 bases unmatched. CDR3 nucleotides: TGTGCCAGCAGCTCGTCGTTGACTAGCGGATCCTACGAGCAGTACTTC. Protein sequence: CASSSSLTSGSYEQYF. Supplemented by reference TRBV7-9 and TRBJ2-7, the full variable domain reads DTGVSQNPRHKITKRGQNVTFRCDPISEHNRLYWYRQTLGQGPEFLTYFQNEAQLEKSRLLSDRFSAERPKGSFSTLEIQRTEQGDSAMYLCASSSSLTSGSYEQYFGPGTRLTVT.

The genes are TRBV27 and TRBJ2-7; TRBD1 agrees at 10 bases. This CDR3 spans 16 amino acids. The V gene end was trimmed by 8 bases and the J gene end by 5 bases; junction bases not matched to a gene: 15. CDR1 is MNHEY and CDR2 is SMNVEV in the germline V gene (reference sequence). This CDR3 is CASRKRIWDRGNEQYF. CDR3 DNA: TGTGCCAGCCGTAAAAGGATCTGGGACAGGGGAAACGAGCAGTACTTC.

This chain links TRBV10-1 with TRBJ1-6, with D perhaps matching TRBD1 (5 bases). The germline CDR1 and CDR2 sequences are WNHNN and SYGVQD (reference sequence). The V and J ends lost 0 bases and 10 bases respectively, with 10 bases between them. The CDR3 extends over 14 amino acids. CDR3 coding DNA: TGCGCCAGCAGTGAGTCTGGACATGGATCACCCCTCCACTTT. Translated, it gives CASSESGHGSPLHF.

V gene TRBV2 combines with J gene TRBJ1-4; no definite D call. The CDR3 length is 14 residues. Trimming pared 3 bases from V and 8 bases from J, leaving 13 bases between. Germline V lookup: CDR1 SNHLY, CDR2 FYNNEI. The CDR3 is CASSERGRKEKLFF. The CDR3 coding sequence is TGTGCCAGCAGTGAGAGAGGGCGCAAGGAAAAACTGTTTTTT.

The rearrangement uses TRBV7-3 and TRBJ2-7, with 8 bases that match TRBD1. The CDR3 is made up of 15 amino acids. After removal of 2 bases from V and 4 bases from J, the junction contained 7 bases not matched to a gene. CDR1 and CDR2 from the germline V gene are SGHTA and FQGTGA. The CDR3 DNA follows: TGTGCCAGCAGCTTATGGGGGACAGGCAATTACGAGCAGTACTTC. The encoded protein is CASSLWGTGNYEQYF.

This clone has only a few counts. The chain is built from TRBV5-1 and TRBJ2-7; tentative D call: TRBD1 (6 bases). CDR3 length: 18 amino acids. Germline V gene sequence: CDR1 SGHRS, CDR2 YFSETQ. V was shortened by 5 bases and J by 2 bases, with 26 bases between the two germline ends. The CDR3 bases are TGCGCCAGCAGTAGCTGGACTCCGGGACACGAAAAAACCTACGAGCAGTACTTC. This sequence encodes CASSSWTPGHEKTYEQYF.

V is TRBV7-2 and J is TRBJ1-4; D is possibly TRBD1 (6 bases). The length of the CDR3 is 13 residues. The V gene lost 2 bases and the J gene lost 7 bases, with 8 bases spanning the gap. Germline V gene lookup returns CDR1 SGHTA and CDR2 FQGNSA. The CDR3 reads CASSLTQGEKLFF. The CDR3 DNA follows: TGTGCCAGCAGCTTAACACAGGGTGAAAAACTGTTTTTT.

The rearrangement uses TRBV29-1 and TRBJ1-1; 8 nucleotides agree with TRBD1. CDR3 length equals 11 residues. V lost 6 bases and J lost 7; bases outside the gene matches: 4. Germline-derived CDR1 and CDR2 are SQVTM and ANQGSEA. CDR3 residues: CSVPGQGEAFF. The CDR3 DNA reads TGCAGCGTCCCCGGACAGGGTGAAGCTTTCTTT.

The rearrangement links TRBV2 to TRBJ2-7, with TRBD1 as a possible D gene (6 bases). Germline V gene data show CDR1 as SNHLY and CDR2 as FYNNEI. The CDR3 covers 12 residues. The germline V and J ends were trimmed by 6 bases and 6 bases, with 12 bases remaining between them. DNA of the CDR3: TGTGCCAGCAGCCAACAGGGCGGCGAGCAGTACTTC. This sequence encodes CASSQQGGEQYF. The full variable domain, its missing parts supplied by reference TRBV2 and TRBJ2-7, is EPEVTQTPSHQVTQMGQEVILRCVPISNHLYFYWYRQILGQKVEFLVSFYNNEISEKSEIFDDQFSVERPDGSNFTLKIRSTKLEDSAMYFCASSQQGGEQYFGPGTRLTVT.

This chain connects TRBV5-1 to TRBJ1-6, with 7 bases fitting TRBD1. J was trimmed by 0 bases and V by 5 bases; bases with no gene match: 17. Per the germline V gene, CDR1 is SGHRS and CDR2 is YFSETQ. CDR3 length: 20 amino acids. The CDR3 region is CASRRTLDREISSYNSPLHF. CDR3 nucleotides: TGCGCCAGCAGGAGAACCCTTGACAGGGAGATTAGCTCCTATAATTCACCCCTCCACTTT.

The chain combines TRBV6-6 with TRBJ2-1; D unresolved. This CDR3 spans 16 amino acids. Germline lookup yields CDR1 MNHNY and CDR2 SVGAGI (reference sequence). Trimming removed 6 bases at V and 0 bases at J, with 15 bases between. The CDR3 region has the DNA TGTGCCAGCAGCTTCTCTGACACCGCCTCCTACAATGAGCAGTTCTTC. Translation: CASSFSDTASYNEQFF.

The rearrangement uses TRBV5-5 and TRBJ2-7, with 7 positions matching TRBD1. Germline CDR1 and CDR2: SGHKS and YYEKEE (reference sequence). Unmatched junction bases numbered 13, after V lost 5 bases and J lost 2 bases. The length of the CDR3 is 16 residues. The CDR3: CASRLHWQGVPYEQYF. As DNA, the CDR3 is TGTGCCAGCAGACTCCACTGGCAGGGGGTCCCCTACGAGCAGTACTTC.

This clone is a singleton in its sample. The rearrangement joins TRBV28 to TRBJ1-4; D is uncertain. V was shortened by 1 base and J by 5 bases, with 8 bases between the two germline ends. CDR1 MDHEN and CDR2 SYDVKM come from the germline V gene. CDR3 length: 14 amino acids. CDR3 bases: TGTGCCAGCAGTTTATCGGGTTTAAATGAAAAACTGTTTTTT. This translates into CASSLSGLNEKLFF.